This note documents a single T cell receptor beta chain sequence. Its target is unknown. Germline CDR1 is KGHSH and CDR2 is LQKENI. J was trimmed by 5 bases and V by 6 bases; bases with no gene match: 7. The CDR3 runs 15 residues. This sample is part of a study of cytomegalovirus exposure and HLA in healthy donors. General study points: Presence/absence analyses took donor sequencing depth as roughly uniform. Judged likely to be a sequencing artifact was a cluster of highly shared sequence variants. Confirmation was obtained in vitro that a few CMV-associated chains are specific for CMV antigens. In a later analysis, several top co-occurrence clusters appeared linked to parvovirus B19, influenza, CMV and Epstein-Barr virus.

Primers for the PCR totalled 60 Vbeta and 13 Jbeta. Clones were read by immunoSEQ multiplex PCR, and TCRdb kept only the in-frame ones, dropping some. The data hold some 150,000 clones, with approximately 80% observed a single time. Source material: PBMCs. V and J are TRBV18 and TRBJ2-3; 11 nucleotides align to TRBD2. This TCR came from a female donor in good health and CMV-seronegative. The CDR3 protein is CASSVSGGAKDTQYF. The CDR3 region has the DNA TGTGCCAGCTCCGTTAGCGGGGGGGCGAAAGATACGCAGTATTTT.